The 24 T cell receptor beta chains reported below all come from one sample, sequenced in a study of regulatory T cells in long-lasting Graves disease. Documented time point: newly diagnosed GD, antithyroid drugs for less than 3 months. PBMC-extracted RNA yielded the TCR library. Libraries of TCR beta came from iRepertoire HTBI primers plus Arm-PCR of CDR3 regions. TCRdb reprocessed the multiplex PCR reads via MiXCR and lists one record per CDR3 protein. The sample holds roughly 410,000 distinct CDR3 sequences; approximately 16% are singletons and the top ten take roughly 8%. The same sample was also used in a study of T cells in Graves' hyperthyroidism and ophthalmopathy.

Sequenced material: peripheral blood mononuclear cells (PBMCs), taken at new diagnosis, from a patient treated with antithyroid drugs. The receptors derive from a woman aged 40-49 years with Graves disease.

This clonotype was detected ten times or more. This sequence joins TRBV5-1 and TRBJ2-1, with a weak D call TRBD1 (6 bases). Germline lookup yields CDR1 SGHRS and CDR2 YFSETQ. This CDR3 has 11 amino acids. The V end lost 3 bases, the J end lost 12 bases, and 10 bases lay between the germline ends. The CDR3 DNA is TGCGCCAGCAGCTCCTCGACAGGGCAGTTCTTC. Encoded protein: CASSSSTGQFF.

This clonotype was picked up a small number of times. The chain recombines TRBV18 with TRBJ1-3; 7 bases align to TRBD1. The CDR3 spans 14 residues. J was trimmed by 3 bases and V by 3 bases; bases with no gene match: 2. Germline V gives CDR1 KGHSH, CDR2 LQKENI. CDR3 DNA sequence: TGTGCCAGCTCACCCGACAGGGATGGAAACACCATATATTTT. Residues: CASSPDRDGNTIYF. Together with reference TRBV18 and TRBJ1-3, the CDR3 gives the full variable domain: NAGVMQNPRHLVRRRGQEARLRCSPMKGHSHVYWYRQLPEEGLKFMVYLQKENIIDESGMPKERFSAEFPKEGPSILRIQQVVRGDSAAYFCASSPDRDGNTIYFGEGSWLTVV.

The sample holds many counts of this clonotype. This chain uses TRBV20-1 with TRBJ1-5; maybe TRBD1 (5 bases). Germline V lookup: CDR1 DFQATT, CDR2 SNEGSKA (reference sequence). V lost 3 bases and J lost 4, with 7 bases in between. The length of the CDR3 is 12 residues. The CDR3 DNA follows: TGCAGTGCTAGCAAGGGGAATCAGCCCCAGCATTTT. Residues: CSASKGNQPQHF.

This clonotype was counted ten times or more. The CDR3 DNA reads as TGTGCCAGCAGCTTGATGGAGGGAGGGGGGAACACTGAAGCTTTCTTT. Its protein is CASSLMEGGGNTEAFF. The rearrangement links TRBV5-4 to TRBJ1-1, with D possibly being TRBD1 (6 bases). V was trimmed by 1 base and J by 1 base, leaving 14 bases between them. Germline CDR1 is SGHNT and CDR2 is YYREEE (reference sequence). This CDR3 has 16 residues.

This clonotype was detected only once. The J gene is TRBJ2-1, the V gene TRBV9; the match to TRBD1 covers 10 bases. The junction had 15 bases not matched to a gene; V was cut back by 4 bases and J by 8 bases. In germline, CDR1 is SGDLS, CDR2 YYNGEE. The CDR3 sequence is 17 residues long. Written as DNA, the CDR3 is TGTGCCAGCAGCCCAGGGGCCGGGACAGGGGCGCACGATGAGCAGTTCTTC. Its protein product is CASSPGAGTGAHDEQFF.

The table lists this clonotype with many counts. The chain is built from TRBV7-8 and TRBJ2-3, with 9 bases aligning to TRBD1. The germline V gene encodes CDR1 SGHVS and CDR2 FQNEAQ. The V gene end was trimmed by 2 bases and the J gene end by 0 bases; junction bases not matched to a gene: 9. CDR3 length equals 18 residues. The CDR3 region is CASSLRFGDRASTDTQYF. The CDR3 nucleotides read TGTGCCAGCAGCTTAAGGTTTGGGGACAGGGCTAGCACAGATACGCAGTATTTT.

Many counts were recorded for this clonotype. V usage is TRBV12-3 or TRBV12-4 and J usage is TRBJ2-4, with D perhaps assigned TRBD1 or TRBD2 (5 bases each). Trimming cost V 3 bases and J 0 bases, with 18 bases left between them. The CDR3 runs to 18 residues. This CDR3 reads CASSFDPPGTVAKNIQYF. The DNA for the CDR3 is TGTGCCAGCAGTTTTGACCCCCCCGGGACGGTAGCCAAAAACATTCAGTACTTC.

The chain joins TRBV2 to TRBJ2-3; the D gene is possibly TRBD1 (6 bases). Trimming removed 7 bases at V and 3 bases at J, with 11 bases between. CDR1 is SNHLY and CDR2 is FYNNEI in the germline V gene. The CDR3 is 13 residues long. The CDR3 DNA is TGTGCCAGCAACAGACAGGATACAGATACGCAGTATTTT. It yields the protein CASNRQDTDTQYF.

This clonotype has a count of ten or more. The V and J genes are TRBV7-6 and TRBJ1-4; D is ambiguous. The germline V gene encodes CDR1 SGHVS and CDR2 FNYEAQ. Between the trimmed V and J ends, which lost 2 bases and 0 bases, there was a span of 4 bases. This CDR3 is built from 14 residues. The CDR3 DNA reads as TGTGCCAGCAGCTTAAGGACAACTAATGAAAAACTGTTTTTT. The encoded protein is CASSLRTTNEKLFF.

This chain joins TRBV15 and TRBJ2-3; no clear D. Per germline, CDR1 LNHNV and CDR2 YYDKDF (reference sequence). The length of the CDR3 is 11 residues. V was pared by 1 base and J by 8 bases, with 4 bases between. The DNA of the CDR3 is TGTGCCACCAGCAGAGTTGGTACGCAGTATTTT. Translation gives CATSRVGTQYF.

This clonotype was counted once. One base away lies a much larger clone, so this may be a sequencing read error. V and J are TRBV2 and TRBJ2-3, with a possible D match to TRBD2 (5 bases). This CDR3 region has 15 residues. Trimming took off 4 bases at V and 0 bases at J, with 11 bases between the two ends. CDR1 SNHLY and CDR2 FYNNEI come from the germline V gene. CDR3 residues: CASSARALSTDTQYF. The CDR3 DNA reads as TGTGCCAGCAGTGCGCGGGCCCTTAGCACAGATACGCAGTATTTT.

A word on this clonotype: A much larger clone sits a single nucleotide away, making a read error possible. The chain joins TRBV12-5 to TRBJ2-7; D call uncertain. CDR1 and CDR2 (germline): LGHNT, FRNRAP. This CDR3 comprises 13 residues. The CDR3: CASGFGVSYERYF. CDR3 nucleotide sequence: TGTGCTAGTGGTTTTGGGGTCTCCTACGAGCGGTACTTC.

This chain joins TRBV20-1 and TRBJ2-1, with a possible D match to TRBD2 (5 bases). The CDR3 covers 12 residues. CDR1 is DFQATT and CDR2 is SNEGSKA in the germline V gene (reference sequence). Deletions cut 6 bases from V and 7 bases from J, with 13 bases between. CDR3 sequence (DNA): TGCAGTGCCGGAGGTTGGGAGAATGAGCAGTTCTTC. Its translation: CSAGGWENEQFF.

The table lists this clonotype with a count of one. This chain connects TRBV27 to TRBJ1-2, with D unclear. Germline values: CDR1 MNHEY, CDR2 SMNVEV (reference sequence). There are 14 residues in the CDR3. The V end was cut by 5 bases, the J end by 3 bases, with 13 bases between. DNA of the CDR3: TGTGCCAGCAGTCCCACCCGATGGGACTATGGCTACACCTTC. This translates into CASSPTRWDYGYTF.

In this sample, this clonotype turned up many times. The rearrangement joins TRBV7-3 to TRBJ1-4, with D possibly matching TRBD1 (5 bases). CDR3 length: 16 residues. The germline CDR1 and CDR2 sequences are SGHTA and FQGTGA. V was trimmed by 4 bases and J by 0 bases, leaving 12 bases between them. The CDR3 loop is CASSSKATATNEKLFF. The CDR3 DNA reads TGTGCCAGCAGCTCAAAGGCGACAGCAACTAATGAAAAACTGTTTTTT.

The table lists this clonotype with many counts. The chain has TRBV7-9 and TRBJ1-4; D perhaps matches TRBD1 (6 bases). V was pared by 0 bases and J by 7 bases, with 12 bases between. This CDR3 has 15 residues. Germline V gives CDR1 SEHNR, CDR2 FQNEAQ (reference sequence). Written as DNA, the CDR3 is TGTGCCAGCAGCTTAGCCAACAGGGAGTTTGAAAAACTGTTTTTT. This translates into CASSLANREFEKLFF.

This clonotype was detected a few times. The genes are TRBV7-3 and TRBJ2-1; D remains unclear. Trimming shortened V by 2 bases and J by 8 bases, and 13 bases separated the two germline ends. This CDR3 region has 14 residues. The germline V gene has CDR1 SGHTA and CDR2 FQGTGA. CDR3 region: CASSLGLSVDEQFF. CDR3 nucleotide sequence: TGTGCCAGCAGCTTAGGATTGAGTGTGGATGAGCAGTTCTTC.

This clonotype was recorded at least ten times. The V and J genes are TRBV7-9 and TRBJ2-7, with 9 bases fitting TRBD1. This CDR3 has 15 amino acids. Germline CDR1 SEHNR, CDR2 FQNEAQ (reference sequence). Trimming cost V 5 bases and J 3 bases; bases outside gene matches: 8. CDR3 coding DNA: TGTGCCAGCAGCCCAACCGGGACAGGGCACTACGAGCAGTACTTC. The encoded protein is CASSPTGTGHYEQYF.

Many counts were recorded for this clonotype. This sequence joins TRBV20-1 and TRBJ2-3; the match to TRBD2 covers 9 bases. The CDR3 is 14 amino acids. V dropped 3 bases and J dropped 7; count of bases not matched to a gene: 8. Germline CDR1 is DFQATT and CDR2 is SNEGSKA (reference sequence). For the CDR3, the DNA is TGCAGTGCTAGGGAACTAGCGGGCTCGAATACGCAGTATTTT. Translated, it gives CSARELAGSNTQYF.

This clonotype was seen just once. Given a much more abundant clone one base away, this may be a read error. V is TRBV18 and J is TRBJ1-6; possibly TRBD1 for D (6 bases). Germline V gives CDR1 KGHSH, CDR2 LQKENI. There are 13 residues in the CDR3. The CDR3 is CASSPRTDSPPHF. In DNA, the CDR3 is TGTGCCAGCTCACCAAGGACAGATTCACCCCCCCACTTT.

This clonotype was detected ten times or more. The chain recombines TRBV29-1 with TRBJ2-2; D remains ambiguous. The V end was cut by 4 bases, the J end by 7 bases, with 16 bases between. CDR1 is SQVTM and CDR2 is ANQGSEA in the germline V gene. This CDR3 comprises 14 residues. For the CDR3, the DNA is TGCAGCGTTGGCCCTGCCTCGGGTATCGGGGAGCTGTTTTTT. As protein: CSVGPASGIGELFF.

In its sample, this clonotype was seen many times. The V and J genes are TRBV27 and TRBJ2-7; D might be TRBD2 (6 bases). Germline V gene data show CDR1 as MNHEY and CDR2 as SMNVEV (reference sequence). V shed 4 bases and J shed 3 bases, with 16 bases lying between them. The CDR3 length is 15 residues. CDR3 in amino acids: CASSWGRGLGYEQYF. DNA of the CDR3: TGTGCCAGCAGTTGGGGCCGGGGGTTGGGCTACGAGCAGTACTTC.

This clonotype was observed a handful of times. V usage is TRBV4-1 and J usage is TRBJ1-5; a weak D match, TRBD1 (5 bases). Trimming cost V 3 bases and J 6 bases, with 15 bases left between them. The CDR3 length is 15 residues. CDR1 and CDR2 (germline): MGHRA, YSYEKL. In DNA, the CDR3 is TGCGCCAGCAGCCAGGCCGGGAGGGGCGGTCAGCCCCAGCATTTT. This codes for CASSQAGRGGQPQHF.

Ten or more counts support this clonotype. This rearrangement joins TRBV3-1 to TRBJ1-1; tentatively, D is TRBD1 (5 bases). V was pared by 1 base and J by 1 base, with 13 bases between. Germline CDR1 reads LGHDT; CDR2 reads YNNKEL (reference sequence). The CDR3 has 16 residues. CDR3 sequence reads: CASSQGGHTGNTEAFF. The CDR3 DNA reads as TGTGCCAGCAGCCAAGGGGGTCATACAGGGAACACTGAAGCTTTCTTT.